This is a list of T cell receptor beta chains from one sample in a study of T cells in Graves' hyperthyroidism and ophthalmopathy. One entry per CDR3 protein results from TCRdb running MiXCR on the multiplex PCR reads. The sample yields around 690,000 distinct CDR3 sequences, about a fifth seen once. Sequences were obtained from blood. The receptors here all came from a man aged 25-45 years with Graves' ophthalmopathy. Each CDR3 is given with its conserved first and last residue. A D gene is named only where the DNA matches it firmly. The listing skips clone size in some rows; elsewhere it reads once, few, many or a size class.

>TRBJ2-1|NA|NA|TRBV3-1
CASSQYLSSEQFF
TGTGCCAGCAGCCAATATTTATCCAGTGAGCAGTTCTTC
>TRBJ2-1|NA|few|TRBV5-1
CASHNGGSSYNEQFF
TGCGCCAGCCACAACGGGGGAAGCTCCTACAATGAGCAGTTCTTC
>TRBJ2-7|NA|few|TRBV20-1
CSARDFTQSSYEQYF
TGCAGTGCTAGAGATTTTACGCAGAGCTCCTACGAGCAGTACTTC
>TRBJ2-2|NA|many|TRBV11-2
CASSLRDYTGELFF
TGTGCCAGCAGCCTACGGGACTACACCGGGGAGCTGTTTTTT
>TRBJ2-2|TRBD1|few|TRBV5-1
CASSFDRGANTGELFF
TGCGCCAGCAGTTTCGACAGGGGGGCGAACACCGGGGAGCTGTTTTTT
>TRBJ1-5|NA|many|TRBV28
CASSSPDRAAQPQHF
TGTGCCAGCAGTTCACCCGACAGAGCGGCCCAGCCCCAGCATTTT
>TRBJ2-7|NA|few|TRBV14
CASSQTIRSPYEQYF
TGTGCCAGCAGCCAAACAATCAGGAGTCCCTACGAGCAGTACTTC
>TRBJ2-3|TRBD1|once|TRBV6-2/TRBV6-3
CASLAGGTGLTDTQYF
TGTGCCAGCCTGGCTGGCGGGACAGGGCTCACAGATACGCAGTATTTT
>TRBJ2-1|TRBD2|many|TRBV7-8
CASSLTSGKAWDEQFF
TGTGCCAGCAGCTTGACTAGCGGGAAGGCCTGGGATGAGCAGTTCTTC
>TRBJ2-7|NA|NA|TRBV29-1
CSVGGQTYEQYF
TGCAGCGTGGGGGGACAGACCTACGAGCAGTACTTC
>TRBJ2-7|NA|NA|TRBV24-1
CATSDTGSSYEQYF
TGTGCCACCAGTGATACGGGGAGCTCCTACGAGCAGTACTTC
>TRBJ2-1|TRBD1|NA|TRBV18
CASSPAGTVPSPHNEQFF
TGTGCCAGCTCACCCGCCGGGACAGTCCCCTCTCCTCACAATGAGCAGTTCTTC
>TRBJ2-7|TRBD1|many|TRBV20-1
CSASGRDRGKGYEQYF
TGCAGTGCTAGCGGACGGGACAGGGGAAAGGGCTACGAGCAGTACTTC
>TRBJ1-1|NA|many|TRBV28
CASRPEDSTEAFF
TGTGCCAGCAGACCAGAAGATAGCACTGAAGCTTTCTTT
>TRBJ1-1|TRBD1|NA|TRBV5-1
CASSRRQGAGTEAFF
TGCGCCAGCAGCAGAAGACAGGGGGCGGGCACTGAAGCTTTCTTT
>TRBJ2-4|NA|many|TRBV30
CAWATVLAKNIQYF
TGTGCCTGGGCGACAGTGTTAGCCAAAAACATTCAGTACTTC
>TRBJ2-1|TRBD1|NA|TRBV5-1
CASSATGTGGVNEQFF
TGCGCCAGCAGCGCAACCGGGACAGGAGGGGTCAATGAGCAGTTCTTC
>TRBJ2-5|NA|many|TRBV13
CASSLRGETGQETQYF
TGTGCCAGCAGCTTAAGAGGCGAGACGGGGCAAGAGACCCAGTACTTC
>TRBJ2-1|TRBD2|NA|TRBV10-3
CAISVGGLEQFF
TGTGCCATCAGTGTCGGGGGGTTGGAGCAGTTCTTC
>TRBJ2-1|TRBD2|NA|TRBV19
CASSISGTRYNEQFF
TGTGCCAGTAGTATCAGCGGGACTCGCTACAATGAGCAGTTCTTC
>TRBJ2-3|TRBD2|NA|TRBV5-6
CASTPGLAGVWTDTQYF
TGTGCCAGCACCCCGGGACTAGCGGGAGTTTGGACAGATACGCAGTATTTT
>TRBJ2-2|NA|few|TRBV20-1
CSAGEGTGELFF
TGCAGTGCGGGCGAAGGGACCGGGGAGCTGTTTTTT
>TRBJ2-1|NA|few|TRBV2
CASSEAQGRIYNEQFF
TGTGCCAGCAGTGAAGCTCAGGGACGGATATACAATGAGCAGTTCTTC
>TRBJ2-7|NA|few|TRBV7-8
CASSFRRDGYEQYF
TGTGCCAGCAGCTTTCGCCGGGACGGATACGAGCAGTACTTC
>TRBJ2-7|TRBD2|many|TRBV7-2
CASSLGGSSGRRYEQYF
TGTGCCAGCAGCTTAGGGGGGTCTAGCGGGAGAAGATACGAGCAGTACTTC
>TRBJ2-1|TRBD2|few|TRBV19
CASSIQGLAGVNEQFF
TGTGCCAGTAGTATCCAGGGACTAGCGGGGGTAAATGAGCAGTTCTTC
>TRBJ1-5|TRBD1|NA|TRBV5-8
CASSLRQGKSQPQHF
TGTGCCAGCAGCTTGAGACAGGGAAAGAGTCAGCCCCAGCATTTT
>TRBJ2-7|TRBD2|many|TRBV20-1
CSASGRYEQYF
TGCAGTGCTAGCGGGAGGTACGAGCAGTACTTC
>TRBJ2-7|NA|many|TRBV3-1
CASRDASYEQYF
TGTGCCAGCAGGGACGCTTCCTACGAGCAGTACTTC
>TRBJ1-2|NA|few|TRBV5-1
CASSLAPGAVYGYTF
TGCGCCAGCAGCTTGGCCCCAGGGGCGGTCTATGGCTACACCTTC
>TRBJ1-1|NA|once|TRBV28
CASTYSGTQTMNTEAFF
TGTGCCAGCACCTACTCCGGGACACAAACGATGAACACTGAAGCTTTCTTT
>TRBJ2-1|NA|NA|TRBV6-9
CASSYWGPSSYNEQFF
TGTGCCAGCAGTTACTGGGGCCCGAGCTCCTACAATGAGCAGTTCTTC
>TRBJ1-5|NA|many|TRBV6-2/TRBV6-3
CASNLGGHQPQHF
TGTGCCAGCAACCTAGGAGGACATCAGCCCCAGCATTTT
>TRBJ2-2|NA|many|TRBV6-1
CASTQAHARASNTGELFF
TGTGCCAGCACCCAAGCCCACGCACGCGCTTCGAACACCGGGGAGCTGTTTTTT
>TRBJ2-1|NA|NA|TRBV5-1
CASSLERVVSNEQFF
TGCGCCAGCAGCTTGGAAAGGGTAGTAAGCAATGAGCAGTTCTTC
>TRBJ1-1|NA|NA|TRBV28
CAIVAASEAFF
TGTGCCATTGTAGCGGCCTCTGAAGCTTTCTTT
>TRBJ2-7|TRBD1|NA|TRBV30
CAWSVPTGPTYEQYF
TGTGCCTGGAGTGTACCGACAGGGCCTACCTACGAGCAGTACTTC
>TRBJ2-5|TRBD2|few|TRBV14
CASSPLGAGARETQYF
TGTGCCAGCAGCCCCCTTGGGGCGGGAGCTCGGGAGACCCAGTACTTC
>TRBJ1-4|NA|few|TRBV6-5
CASSYSAARSRGEKLFF
TGTGCCAGCAGTTACTCTGCGGCCCGCTCGAGGGGTGAAAAACTGTTTTTT
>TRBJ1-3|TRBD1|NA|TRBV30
CAWSRWTGSSGNTIYF
TGTGCCTGGAGCCGATGGACAGGTTCCTCTGGAAACACCATATATTTT
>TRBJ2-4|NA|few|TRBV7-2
CASSVTGFQYF
TGTGCCAGCAGCGTAACCGGCTTTCAGTACTTC
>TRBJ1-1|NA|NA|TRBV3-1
CAISQGRGPAAFF
TGTGCCATCAGCCAAGGCAGGGGCCCGGCAGCTTTCTTT
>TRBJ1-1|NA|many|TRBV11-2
CASGPGSNTEAFF
TGTGCCAGCGGGCCCGGGTCGAACACTGAAGCTTTCTTT
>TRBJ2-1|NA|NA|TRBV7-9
CASSPAQGPSYNEQFF
TGTGCCAGCAGCCCCGCCCAGGGCCCCTCCTACAATGAGCAGTTCTTC
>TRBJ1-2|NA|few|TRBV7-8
CASSYTLEPRYGYTF
TGTGCCAGCAGCTACACGCTTGAGCCTCGCTATGGCTACACCTTC
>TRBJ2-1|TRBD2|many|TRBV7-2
CASSLGSGRVRIYNEQFF
TGTGCCAGCAGCTTAGGTAGCGGGAGGGTCCGGATATACAATGAGCAGTTCTTC